Presented here are 4 T cell receptor beta chains from one specimen sequenced in a study of T-cell reconstitution after alpha-beta-depleted transplantation in children. The library targeted TCRbeta and was prepared with unique molecular identifiers. Each CDR3 protein gets one entry after TCRdb re-called the PCR reads with MiXCR. The table has some 500,000 distinct CDR3 sequences, around 18% seen once. This sample comprised PBMCs from the stem cell graft donor, obtained from the stem cell graft. The receptors shown here come from a human donor who donated a stem cell graft to a child with acute lymphoblastic leukemia.

In this sample, this clonotype turned up a few times. This chain joins TRBV5-4 and TRBJ1-1; 7 bases match TRBD1. The germline V gene has CDR1 SGHNT and CDR2 YYREEE (reference sequence). This CDR3 contains 13 residues. V dropped 0 bases and J dropped 7; count of bases not matched to a gene: 3. As DNA, the CDR3 is TGTGCCAGCAGCTTGGTAGGGGGCGGTGAAGCTTTCTTT. It is translated as CASSLVGGGEAFF.

The rearrangement uses TRBV25-1 and TRBJ2-7, with 8 bases identical to TRBD1. The CDR3 sequence is 14 residues long. V shed 10 bases and J 4 bases; nucleotides not matched to a gene: 12. Germline V gene data show CDR1 as MGHDK and CDR2 as SYGVNS. The CDR3 DNA is TGTGCCACTCAAAAGGACAGGGCGGGGTACGAGCAGTACTTC. It codes for CATQKDRAGYEQYF.

This clonotype was picked up a small number of times. J is TRBJ1-1 and V is TRBV6-5; perhaps TRBD1 as D (6 bases). The CDR3 runs to 16 residues. Germline-derived CDR1 and CDR2 are MNHEY and SVGAGI. V dropped 2 bases and J dropped 1 base, with 14 bases sitting between them. The CDR3 spells CASSYAGTQKNTEAFF. CDR3 nucleotide sequence: TGTGCCAGCAGTTACGCGGGGACACAGAAGAACACTGAAGCTTTCTTT.

The rearrangement joins TRBV18 to TRBJ1-1; no clear D. Trimming shortened V by 5 bases and J by 1 base, and 8 bases separated the two germline ends. Per the germline V gene, CDR1 is KGHSH and CDR2 is LQKENI. CDR3 length equals 13 residues. Here the CDR3 reads CASSGRKNTEAFF. The CDR3 DNA reads TGTGCCAGCTCAGGACGGAAGAACACTGAAGCTTTCTTT.